This TCR beta chain was profiled in a study of blood T cell repertoires in COVID-19. Study details: Some COVID-19 samples were acute and others convalescent; all came from the United States, Italy and Spain. The cDNA or gDNA used as material had been derived from T cells, B-cell-depleted T cells, or PBMCs.

Cohorts were determined from participant-reported clinical history. The repertoire was sequenced with immunoSEQ multiplex PCR; TCRdb's copy has only in-frame clones and lacks some. In the table there are some 300,000 clones, 87% of which are singletons. V lost 5 bases and J 5 bases, leaving 15 bases between the germline ends. Germline CDR1 reads MNHEY; CDR2 reads SVGAGI. The CDR3 extends over 15 amino acids. This clone was observed a few times. The specimen sequenced was PBMCs or T cells enriched from blood (not recorded which). The receptor was derived from a woman aged 30 to 39 who had recovered from COVID-19. The rearrangement joins TRBV6-5 to TRBJ2-2; D may be TRBD2 (6 bases). The CDR3 DNA reads TGTGCCAGCAGTCAACTGGCGGGGTTAACCGGGGAGCTGTTTTTT. Its protein is CASSQLAGLTGELFF.